The present entry profiles one T cell receptor (beta chain) with its context. Its antigen remains unidentified. Base qualities are not recorded, but no much larger clone differs from it by a single base. CDR1 and CDR2 are drawn from the germline V gene (reference sequence): LNHDA, SQIVND. The CDR3 sequence holds 13 residues, the cysteine and phenylalanine included. Just the 39-base CDR3 DNA is kept, in frame starting at base 1. V loses 7 bases at its end and J loses 5 bases; junction bases beyond the gene matches: 5. These data are taken from a study of graft-versus-host responses after intestinal transplantation (dated by TCRdb to the early 2020s). Regarding the research as a whole: The transplants that recipients received were multivisceral, liver-intestinal, or isolated intestinal. Every recipient was given anti-thymocyte globulin induction, then maintenance tacrolimus and steroids for 3 to 4 years. Bulk TCR-beta CDR3 sequencing was used to track graft-versus-host and host-versus-graft alloreactive T cell clones in the graft, circulation and bone marrow after intestinal transplantation. To identify alloreactive clones, pre-transplant mixed lymphocyte reaction products were sequenced and compared with unstimulated pre-transplant donor and recipient T cells. A cohort of fewer than 25 intestinal transplant recipients, including one retransplant, was enrolled, and 3 patients lacking pretransplant specimens were excluded. A peak of at least 4% donor T cells among recipient peripheral blood mononuclear cells was the definition used for donor T cell macrochimerism. Instead of going to the commercial service, samples from three later patients were sequenced in-house on an Illumina MiSeq and processed with MiXCR. Results the study describes overall, beyond this receptor: GvH clones turned up in recipient bone marrow, with some appearing earlier in ileal mucosa or blood, a pattern consistent with an intestinal mucosal origin. High GvH to HvG T cell clonal ratios were observed in the allografts of patients with donor T cell macrochimerism. Early after transplant, declines in HvG clones were associated with peak levels of circulating GvH clones. The conclusions were limited by the relatively low number and heterogeneity of the intestinal transplant patients.

The library was made by the immunoSEQ multiplex PCR assay. In most patients, genomic DNA was isolated using the Qiagen DNeasy Blood and Tissue Kit and sent frozen to Adaptive Biotechnologies for TCR sequencing. Adaptive Biotechnologies carried out high-throughput TCR-beta CDR3 sequencing of genomic DNA for most patients. Per the authors' processing: TCR sequencing data for more than 15 patients were retrieved from Adaptive's ImmunoSEQ software; a few other patients were processed with MiXCR and VDJtools. To correct CD4 versus CD8 sorting errors, any sequence found in both subsets at a frequency ratio below 5:1 was removed. Because the origin of CDR3 nucleotide sequences shared between donor and recipient could not be assigned, those sequences were removed. To be classed as alloreactive, a clone needed at least 2-fold expansion over unstimulated cells and a minimum CFSE-low frequency of 0.002% (template counts) or 0.001% (read counts). A clone was considered mappable if detected in the sequenced pre-transplant spleen, lymph node, or MLR CFSE-low populations of the donor or recipient. The cumulative frequency of alloreactive clones was calculated as a percentage of all sequences, weighted by copy number. The table comes from immuneACCESS by way of TCRdb, which keeps in-frame sequences with V and J called. Part of the clones is missing from these tables; in studies checked, under half for an unresolved V gene and the rest for unknown reasons. The D gene and trimming were derived from the DNA, and the V and J assignments and clone size from that table. The sample includes approximately 89,000 clones, with roughly 90% observed a single time. The ten largest clones take up 0.15% to 0.2% of the sample.

This sample's time point label indicates: cells obtained before transplantation from donor or recipient. CD3+CD4+ and CD3+CD8+ populations were FACS-sorted from unstimulated pre-transplant donor and recipient cells taken from spleen or lymph nodes. The clonotype originates from a human donor who received an intestinal transplant. This sample comprised unstimulated CD4+ T cells sorted from spleen or lymph node cells, obtained before intestinal transplant. The chain couples TRBV19 to TRBJ2-1; TRBD2 fits 7 bases in the junction. The sequenced DNA is TGTGCCAGTAAGGCTAGCGGAAACAATGAGCAGTTCTTC. Its amino acids are CASKASGNNEQFF.